This entry is about one T cell receptor beta chain. The data belong to a study of prognosis after radiotherapy for stage I lung cancer. The V gene lost 3 bases and the J gene lost 11 bases, with 13 bases spanning the gap. The CDR3 has 12 amino acids. The germline gives CDR1 LGHDT, CDR2 YNNKEL (reference sequence). Two rounds of multiplex PCR amplified TCR beta CDR3 from genomic DNA. It was primers specific to each TRBV and TRBJ gene that first-round PCR used. TCRdb itself ran the multiplex PCR reads through MiXCR, one entry per CDR3 protein. The profile shows around 16,000 distinct CDR3 sequences, more than 35% of them singletons.

V usage is TRBV3-1 and J usage is TRBJ1-1, with unresolved D. Sample: PBMCs, taken before or after stereotactic body radiation therapy (not recorded which). The source is a donor aged 50 or older with non-small cell lung cancer. CDR3 residues: CASSQAASDAFF. DNA for the CDR3: TGTGCCAGCAGCCAGGCCGCCTCCGACGCTTTCTTT.